Below are 22 T cell receptor beta chains sequenced from a single sample in a study of post-analysis software for immune sequencing data. Whole-study results and caveats: Roughly five TRBV segments were significantly more frequent in patients than in controls. TRBV5-6, TRBV5-1 and TRBV20-1 were among these segments.

The TCR beta cDNA libraries carried unique molecular identifiers. TCRdb processed the PCR reads anew with MiXCR; each CDR3 protein has one entry. The sample contains roughly 580,000 distinct CDR3 sequences, roughly 45% of which appear only once. Their target antigens are unknown. Source material: blood. These receptors all come from a girl aged 5 to 17 with multiple sclerosis.

This clonotype has only a few counts. In DNA, the CDR3 is TGTGCCAGCACCCCCCGGGGGACTAGCGGGAGCAGCTCCTACAATGAGCAGTTCTTC. It encodes CASTPRGTSGSSSYNEQFF. V is TRBV7-2 and J is TRBJ2-1, with TRBD2 matching over 14 bases. The CDR3 has 19 amino acids. Per the germline V gene, CDR1 is SGHTA and CDR2 is FQGNSA. V dropped 7 bases and J dropped 0; count of bases not matched to a gene: 11.

The genes are TRBV20-1 and TRBJ1-5; D perhaps matches TRBD1 (5 bases). The germline V and J ends were trimmed by 0 bases and 3 bases, with 15 bases remaining between them. Germline CDR1 and CDR2: DFQATT and SNEGSKA (reference sequence). This CDR3 comprises 16 residues. The CDR3 DNA is TGCAGTGCTAGAGACGTCTATTGGGGGGACAATCAGCCCCAGCATTTT. Protein: CSARDVYWGDNQPQHF.

In this sample, this clonotype turned up a few times. The chain has TRBV5-1 and TRBJ1-1; maybe TRBD1 (6 bases). Trimming removed 4 bases from V and 0 bases from J, with 13 bases in between. This CDR3 has 15 residues. Germline V gives CDR1 SGHRS, CDR2 YFSETQ. CDR3: CASSGGDIVNTEAFF. For the CDR3, the DNA is TGCGCCAGCAGCGGGGGGGACATCGTGAACACTGAAGCTTTCTTT.

A word on this clonotype: Compared with germline, one end of the junction differs, possibly owing to a read error. V is TRBV12-3 or TRBV12-4 and J is TRBJ2-4; 11 nucleotides agree with TRBD2. This CDR3 region has 13 residues. The CDR3 DNA reads TGTGCCTGCAGCTTGACGGGACTAGCGGAGCAGTACTTC. This translates into CACSLTGLAEQYF.

This clonotype was counted a few times. The chain is built from TRBV5-6 and TRBJ2-3, with a possible D match to TRBD2 (5 bases). The V and J ends lost 3 bases and 2 bases respectively, with 7 bases between them. CDR3 size: 13 residues. Germline CDR1 reads SGHDT; CDR2 reads YYEEEE. Here the CDR3 reads CASSSRDTDTQYF. The DNA of the CDR3 is TGTGCCAGCAGCTCCCGGGACACAGATACGCAGTATTTT.

The rearrangement joins TRBV5-1 to TRBJ2-3; D is perhaps TRBD2 (6 bases). Germline lookup yields CDR1 SGHRS and CDR2 YFSETQ. V lost 0 bases and J lost 0, with 11 bases in between. CDR3 length: 16 amino acids. The CDR3 spells CASSLALGLSTDTQYF. CDR3 nucleotides: TGCGCCAGCAGCTTGGCGTTGGGACTTAGCACAGATACGCAGTATTTT. The full variable domain, its missing parts supplied by reference TRBV5-1 and TRBJ2-3, is KAGVTQTPRYLIKTRGQQVTLSCSPISGHRSVSWYQQTPGQGLQFLFEYFSETQRNKGNFPGRFSGRQFSNSRSEMNVSTLELGDSALYLCASSLALGLSTDTQYFGPGTRLTVL.

V usage is TRBV5-1 and J usage is TRBJ1-1; TRBD1 matches 7 bases. Germline CDR1 SGHRS, CDR2 YFSETQ. This CDR3 comprises 16 residues. V trimming: 3 bases; J trimming: 4 bases; junction bases outside the gene matches: 12. The CDR3 DNA sequence: TGCGCCAGCAGCTGGCGCCTCACAGGGGTATTCACTGAAGCTTTCTTT. This encodes CASSWRLTGVFTEAFF. The full variable domain, in which reference TRBV5-1 and TRBJ1-1 provide the parts outside the CDR3, is KAGVTQTPRYLIKTRGQQVTLSCSPISGHRSVSWYQQTPGQGLQFLFEYFSETQRNKGNFPGRFSGRQFSNSRSEMNVSTLELGDSALYLCASSWRLTGVFTEAFFGQGTRLTVV.

J is TRBJ2-2 and V is TRBV24-1; 7 bases map to TRBD1. Germline CDR1 is KGHDR and CDR2 is SFDVKD. V lost 4 bases to trimming and J lost 0 bases; unmatched junction nucleotides: 13. This CDR3 has 19 residues. The CDR3 bases are TGTGCCACCAGTGAGTTGCCGGGACAGCCACCCGCGAACACCGGGGAGCTGTTTTTT. This encodes CATSELPGQPPANTGELFF.

CDR3 protein: CASRRPGTGGYEQYF. DNA for the CDR3: TGTGCCAGCCGACGTCCCGGGACAGGCGGCTACGAGCAGTACTTC. This chain connects TRBV5-5 to TRBJ2-7; 8 bases line up with TRBD1. The CDR3 is 15 residues long. Germline V gene lookup returns CDR1 SGHKS and CDR2 YYEKEE (reference sequence). After removal of 7 bases from V and 3 bases from J, the junction contained 12 bases not matched to a gene.

This clonotype appeared a few times. Here the CDR3 reads CASSLVGQGNQPQHF. The DNA of the CDR3 is TGTGCCAGCAGCTTAGTTGGTCAGGGCAATCAGCCCCAGCATTTT. The chain joins TRBV7-2 to TRBJ1-5; D is ambiguous. The CDR3 covers 15 residues. The germline V gene has CDR1 SGHTA and CDR2 FQGNSA. V lost 1 base to trimming and J lost 2 bases, with 9 bases between them.

The V and J genes are TRBV4-1 and TRBJ2-7, with D perhaps matching TRBD1 (5 bases). Germline V CDR1 and CDR2: MGHRA, YSYEKL. CDR3 size: 13 residues. Trimming removed 2 bases from V and 5 bases from J, with 10 bases in between. In DNA, the CDR3 is TGCGCCAGCAGCCAAATTCTAGGGGACGAGCAGTACTTC. Protein: CASSQILGDEQYF.

This clonotype has only a few counts. The chain combines TRBV20-1 with TRBJ1-2; D unclear. Trimming removed 3 bases at V and 2 bases at J, with 10 bases between. This CDR3 contains 13 residues. CDR1 is DFQATT and CDR2 is SNEGSKA in the germline V gene (reference sequence). The CDR3 DNA is TGCAGTGCTAGTCTCAGCTACAACTATGGCTACACCTTC. Amino acid sequence: CSASLSYNYGYTF.

V usage is TRBV27 and J usage is TRBJ2-1; 8 bases fit TRBD1. The CDR3 runs 14 residues. Trimming took 6 bases from V and 7 from J; bases not matched to a gene: 8. CDR1 is MNHEY and CDR2 is SMNVEV in the germline V gene (reference sequence). This CDR3 is CASRDWTGSNEQFF. CDR3 DNA sequence: TGTGCCAGCAGGGATTGGACAGGGTCTAATGAGCAGTTCTTC.

A note on this clonotype: Possible read error: a much larger clone is one base away. The chain links TRBV27 to TRBJ2-7; 9 bases line up with TRBD1. CDR3 length: 15 amino acids. Germline assignment: CDR1 MNHEY and CDR2 SMNVEV (reference sequence). V gave up 6 bases and J gave up 3 bases; unmatched junction bases: 9. This CDR3 is CASRTGTGNRYEQYF. DNA for the CDR3: TGTGCCAGCAGGACCGGGACAGGGAATCGCTACGAGCAGTACTTC.

The chain employs TRBV10-3 and TRBJ2-1; TRBD2 aligns across 10 bases. V trimming: 0 bases; J trimming: 10 bases; junction bases outside the gene matches: 6. The CDR3 loop spans 15 amino acids. CDR1 ENHRY and CDR2 SYGVKD come from the germline V gene. The CDR3 nucleotides are TGTGCCATCAGTGAGTCGGCACCGGGACTAGCGGAGCAGTTCTTC. It encodes CAISESAPGLAEQFF.

This clonotype showed up just a few times. The V call is TRBV12-3 or TRBV12-4, the J call TRBJ2-1; weak D call: TRBD1 (6 bases). V was pared by 1 base and J by 12 bases, with 10 bases between. The CDR3 has 12 amino acids. CDR3 sequence: CASSLGQGRQFF. DNA of the CDR3: TGTGCCAGCAGTTTAGGGCAGGGGAGGCAGTTCTTC.

A remark on this clonotype: A read error may account for a junction end that differs from germline. J is TRBJ2-5 and V is TRBV7-7; unclear D gene. The better agreement between TRBJ2-1 and the DNA end casts doubt on the J call. Germline V CDR1 and CDR2: SSHAT, FNYEAQ (reference sequence). The CDR3 is 15 residues long. CDR3 sequence: CASSLDGRRQKTQFF. The CDR3 coding sequence is TGTGCTAGCAGCTTAGATGGCAGGCGGCAAAAGACCCAGTTCTTC.

This clonotype was seen at least ten times. The J gene is TRBJ1-2, the V gene TRBV29-1; no clear D. V was cut by 7 bases and J by 4 bases, with 16 bases left in between. This CDR3 is built from 13 residues. Per germline, CDR1 SQVTM and CDR2 ANQGSEA. The CDR3 bases are TGCAGCGCCTCGTCCCAACTCCTCTATGGCTACACCTTC. It is translated as CSASSQLLYGYTF.

This clonotype turned up a few times. The V and J genes are TRBV6-5 and TRBJ1-2, with D possibly TRBD1 on 5 matching bases. V was trimmed by 10 bases and J by 3 bases, leaving 18 bases between them. Germline CDR1 reads MNHEY; CDR2 reads SVGAGI. The CDR3 is 14 residues long. The CDR3 DNA reads TGTGCCACCGAATCGGCAGGGTTGGACTATGGCTACACCTTC. Its protein is CATESAGLDYGYTF.

This clonotype has a handful of counts. The chain has TRBV28 and TRBJ2-7; TRBD1 matches 11 bases. V shed 7 bases and J 4 bases; nucleotides not matched to a gene: 12. Per germline, CDR1 MDHEN and CDR2 SYDVKM. The CDR3 sequence is 16 residues long. CDR3 protein: CASNLYGQGARYEQYF. The CDR3 DNA is TGTGCCAGCAACCTATACGGACAGGGGGCGCGGTACGAGCAGTACTTC.

The chain links TRBV30 to TRBJ2-1, with 13 bases lining up with TRBD2. Germline CDR1 GTSNPN, CDR2 SVGIG (reference sequence). This CDR3 has 13 residues. In DNA form, the CDR3 reads TGTGGGACCGGACTAGCGGGAGTCAATGAGCAGTTCTTC. As protein: CGTGLAGVNEQFF.

This clonotype was found a few times. The chain employs TRBV9 and TRBJ2-7; TRBD2 matches at 7 bases. Losses at the gene ends were 4 bases for V and 5 bases for J; bases not matched to a gene: 9. The V gene's germline CDR1 is SGDLS and CDR2 YYNGEE. This CDR3 is built from 14 residues. CDR3 protein: CASSPGAGIDEQYF. The CDR3 DNA is TGTGCCAGCAGCCCTGGAGCGGGGATCGACGAGCAGTACTTC.